A selection of T cell receptor beta chains follows, all from one sample in a study of beta chain features in type 1 diabetes. The repertoire was sequenced with immunoSEQ multiplex PCR; TCRdb's copy has only in-frame clones and lacks some. The table has 300,000 to 400,000 clones, about a tenth seen once. Sequencing was performed on central memory CD4+ T cells from blood. The receptors shown here come from a man in his thirties or forties with type 1 diabetes. The conserved cysteine and the conserved F or W are not part of the CDR3 here. The order of the fields is V gene, J gene, clone size, CDR3 protein. The size field is filled for only some rows; it gives once, few, many or a size class.

v_gene: TRBV14
j_gene: TRBJ1-2
abundance: few
CDR3aa: ASSQAGGNGYT

v_gene: TRBV4-3
j_gene: TRBJ2-7
abundance: NA
CDR3aa: ASSPGTLYEQY

v_gene: TRBV5-1
j_gene: TRBJ1-1
abundance: many
CDR3aa: ASKPGQVNTEAF

v_gene: TRBV5-1
j_gene: TRBJ2-7
abundance: NA
CDR3aa: ASSQTDSTLSYEQY

v_gene: TRBV29-1
j_gene: TRBJ1-1
abundance: NA
CDR3aa: SVQTALNTEAF

v_gene: TRBV2
j_gene: TRBJ1-1
abundance: many
CDR3aa: ASTRDTNTEAF

v_gene: TRBV7-9
j_gene: TRBJ1-4
abundance: NA
CDR3aa: ASSLVGTTNEKLF

v_gene: TRBV6-5
j_gene: TRBJ1-3
abundance: few
CDR3aa: ASITWRTGENTIY

v_gene: TRBV28
j_gene: TRBJ2-2
abundance: NA
CDR3aa: ASSLSGPTGELF

v_gene: TRBV2
j_gene: TRBJ2-1
abundance: NA
CDR3aa: ASSGGTSHTNEQF

v_gene: TRBV5-6
j_gene: TRBJ2-2
abundance: NA
CDR3aa: ASSLVPNTGELF

v_gene: TRBV28
j_gene: TRBJ2-7
abundance: NA
CDR3aa: ASSLRRLTYEQY

v_gene: TRBV7-7
j_gene: TRBJ2-7
abundance: few
CDR3aa: ASSLAPLSEQY

v_gene: TRBV27
j_gene: TRBJ2-1
abundance: few
CDR3aa: ASSNLPESYSYNEQF

v_gene: TRBV4-1
j_gene: TRBJ2-7
abundance: few
CDR3aa: ASSQDRSASYEQY

v_gene: TRBV14
j_gene: TRBJ1-3
abundance: NA
CDR3aa: ASSHPGQLGNTIY

v_gene: TRBV29-1
j_gene: TRBJ2-6
abundance: many
CDR3aa: SVWSGANVLT

v_gene: TRBV30
j_gene: TRBJ1-6
abundance: NA
CDR3aa: AWCGAQGTPLH

v_gene: TRBV6-6
j_gene: TRBJ1-5
abundance: NA
CDR3aa: ASSYGVNQPQH

v_gene: TRBV6-1
j_gene: TRBJ2-7
abundance: NA
CDR3aa: ASSDPRTGHYEQY

v_gene: TRBV7-2
j_gene: TRBJ2-7
abundance: NA
CDR3aa: ASRVRDRLYEQY

v_gene: TRBV7-9
j_gene: TRBJ2-4
abundance: NA
CDR3aa: ASSFGVGQGENIQY

v_gene: TRBV29-1
j_gene: TRBJ1-4
abundance: NA
CDR3aa: SARTTNEKLF